The TCR beta chain under discussion was sequenced for a study of T-cell reconstitution after alpha-beta-depleted transplantation in children. Study results and caveats: Some patients' high day-60 TCRbeta diversity was attributed to recipient cells surviving conditioning. The origin of alpha-beta T cells about two months after transplant was reportedly several hundred expanded graft clones. T-cell counts and diversity were attributed mostly to newly produced T cells one year after transplant.

With respect to this clonotype: What it recognizes is unknown.

Unique molecular identifiers were incorporated when the TCRbeta library was constructed. TCRdb reprocessed the PCR reads with MiXCR, giving one entry per CDR3 protein. The sample contains fewer than 350,000 distinct CDR3 sequences, nearly 8% of which appear only once. The CDR3 runs 15 residues. The germline gives CDR1 DFQATT, CDR2 SNEGSKA (reference sequence). Trimming pared 3 bases from V and 8 bases from J, leaving 20 bases between. Sequencing was performed on peripheral blood, taken 360 days after TCRalphabeta/CD19-depleted stem cell transplant. This chain uses TRBV20-1 with TRBJ2-1, with D tentatively TRBD1 or TRBD2 (5 bases each). The sequence was collected from a female patient aged 2-15 years who had a stem cell transplant for Fanconi anemia, so the T cells may come from the graft donor. CDR3 coding DNA: TGCAGTGCTAGTTATGGGCAGGGAGTTGTTTATGAGCAGTTCTTC. The encoded protein is CSASYGQGVVYEQFF.